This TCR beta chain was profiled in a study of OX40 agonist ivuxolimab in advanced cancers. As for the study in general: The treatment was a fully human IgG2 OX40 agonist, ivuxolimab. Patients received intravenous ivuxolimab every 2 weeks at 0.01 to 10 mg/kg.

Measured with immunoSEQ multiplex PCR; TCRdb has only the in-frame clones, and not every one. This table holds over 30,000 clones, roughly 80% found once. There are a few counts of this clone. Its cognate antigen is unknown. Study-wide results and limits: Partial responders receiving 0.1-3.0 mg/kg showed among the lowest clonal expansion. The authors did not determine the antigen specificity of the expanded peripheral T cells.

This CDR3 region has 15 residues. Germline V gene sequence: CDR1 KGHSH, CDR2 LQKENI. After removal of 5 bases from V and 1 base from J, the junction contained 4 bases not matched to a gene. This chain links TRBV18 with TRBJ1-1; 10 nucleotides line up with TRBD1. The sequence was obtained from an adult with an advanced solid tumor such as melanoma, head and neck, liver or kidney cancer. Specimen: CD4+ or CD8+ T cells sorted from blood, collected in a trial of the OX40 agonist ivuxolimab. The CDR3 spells CASSGQGVTNTEAFF. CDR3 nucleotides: TGTGCCAGCTCAGGACAGGGGGTGACGAACACTGAAGCTTTCTTT.